Presented here are 29 T cell receptor beta chains from one specimen sequenced in a study of blood T cell repertoires in COVID-19. Assay: immunoSEQ multiplex PCR; the TCRdb copy retains only in-frame clones and omits some. Here the sample spans under 50,000 clones, 79% being singletons. Sequencing was done on a sample of peripheral blood. These receptors all come from a man aged 70 or older with acute or convalescent COVID-19.

This chain links TRBV6-2 or TRBV6-3 with TRBJ1-2, with 9 bases lining up with TRBD1. The length of the CDR3 is 16 residues. Unmatched junction bases numbered 5, after V lost 2 bases and J lost 1 base. Germline CDR1 and CDR2: MNHEY and SVGEGT. The CDR3 bases are TGTGCCAGCAGTTACGAAAACAGGGGGCATAACTATGGCTACACCTTC. This codes for CASSYENRGHNYGYTF.

The chain is built from TRBV19 and TRBJ1-2, with a weak D call TRBD1 (6 bases). Germline V gene lookup returns CDR1 LNHDA and CDR2 SQIVND (reference sequence). The length of the CDR3 is 16 residues. Trimming took off 3 bases at V and 1 base at J, with 15 bases between the two ends. CDR3 region: CASSMVPLRGNYGYTF. For the CDR3, the DNA is TGTGCCAGTAGTATGGTGCCTCTCAGGGGTAACTATGGCTACACCTTC.

V and J are TRBV27 and TRBJ1-6; D might be TRBD1 (6 bases). This CDR3 is built from 13 residues. Trimming left V 6 bases short and J 10 bases short, with 13 bases between. Germline CDR1 reads MNHEY; CDR2 reads SMNVEV (reference sequence). As DNA, the CDR3 is TGTGCCAGCAGAGGGGCAGGGGAATCACCCCTCCACTTT. Translation gives CASRGAGESPLHF.

J is TRBJ2-5 and V is TRBV5-1; TRBD1 is a possible D gene (6 bases). The CDR3 extends over 15 amino acids. Germline CDR1 SGHRS, CDR2 YFSETQ. V was pared by 1 base and J by 0 bases, with 10 bases between. As DNA, the CDR3 is TGCGCCAGCAGCTTGACAGGGATGTACCAAGAGACCCAGTACTTC. It yields the protein CASSLTGMYQETQYF.

In this sample, this clone turned up a few times. This chain joins TRBV6-2 or TRBV6-3 and TRBJ2-1; possible D gene TRBD1, 5 bases. Germline V gives CDR1 MNHEY, CDR2 SVGEGT. This CDR3 region has 15 residues. The V and J ends lost 0 bases and 7 bases respectively, with 13 bases between them. The CDR3 loop reads CASSYSGQKRNEQFF. The CDR3 nucleotides read TGTGCCAGCAGTTACTCCGGACAAAAACGGAATGAGCAGTTCTTC.

The genes are TRBV13 and TRBJ2-3, with 12 bases matching TRBD2. The CDR3 length is 16 residues. V shed 4 bases, J shed 4 bases, and the junction held 6 bases outside the gene matches. Germline-derived CDR1 and CDR2 are PRHDT and FYEKMQ (reference sequence). The CDR3 protein is CASSSRLAGESDTQYF. CDR3 nucleotides: TGTGCCAGCAGCTCCAGACTAGCGGGAGAATCAGATACGCAGTATTTT.

A few counts support this clone. The V and J genes are TRBV18 and TRBJ2-7, with D perhaps TRBD1 (8 bases). The V gene's germline CDR1 is KGHSH and CDR2 LQKENI. The CDR3 covers 14 residues. Trimming pared 0 bases from V and 6 bases from J, leaving 12 bases between. Written as DNA, the CDR3 is TGTGCCAGCTCACCACCGGACAGGGAGGGCGAGCAGTACTTC. It encodes CASSPPDREGEQYF.

The chain couples TRBV2 to TRBJ1-2; no reliable D call. V shed 2 bases and J shed 5 bases, with 9 bases lying between them. The CDR3 has 13 residues. Germline CDR1 and CDR2: SNHLY and FYNNEI. The CDR3 spells CASSERQDYGYTF. The CDR3 DNA sequence: TGTGCCAGCAGTGAACGGCAGGATTATGGCTACACCTTC.

This rearrangement joins TRBV29-1 to TRBJ2-1; TRBD2 matches at 10 bases. This CDR3 has 14 amino acids. Germline CDR1 and CDR2: SQVTM and ANQGSEA. The V gene end was trimmed by 7 bases and the J gene end by 6 bases; junction bases not matched to a gene: 9. The CDR3 DNA follows: TGCAGCGATATAACTAGCGGGGATGTCAATGAGCAGTTCTTC. It translates to CSDITSGDVNEQFF.

The chain uses TRBV5-6 and TRBJ1-5; D unresolved. Germline V CDR1 and CDR2: SGHDT, YYEEEE. Trimming pared 1 base from V and 5 bases from J, leaving 16 bases between. The CDR3 length is 16 residues. The CDR3 nucleotides are TGTGCCAGCAGCTTGATTTGGGCCCCTGACGATCAGCCCCAGCATTTT. It translates to CASSLIWAPDDQPQHF. Looking up the rest from reference TRBV5-6 and TRBJ1-5 gives the full variable domain: DAGVTQSPTHLIKTRGQQVTLRCSPKSGHDTVSWYQQALGQGPQFIFQYYEEEERQRGNFPDRFSGHQFPNYSSELNVNALLLGDSALYLCASSLIWAPDDQPQHFGDGTRLSIL.

This chain links TRBV25-1 with TRBJ1-2, with 11 bases matching TRBD1. Germline-derived CDR1 and CDR2 are MGHDK and SYGVNS. The CDR3 is 15 residues long. Trimming at V came to 3 bases and at J to 2 bases, leaving 2 bases not matched to a gene. The CDR3 region has the DNA TGTGCCAGCAGTGAGCGGACAGGGGGCAACTATGGCTACACCTTC. Translation: CASSERTGGNYGYTF.

This clone was observed a few times. The chain is built from TRBV4-1 and TRBJ2-7; possible D gene TRBD2, 5 bases. CDR3 length equals 16 residues. CDR1 is MGHRA, CDR2 YSYEKL, per germline. Trimming pared 3 bases from V and 0 bases from J, leaving 15 bases between. In DNA, the CDR3 is TGCGCCAGCAGCCAGATTGCCTCGGGGAACTCCTACGAGCAGTACTTC. Residues: CASSQIASGNSYEQYF.

CDR3 sequence: CASSSPPTSGRGGYNEQFF. The CDR3 DNA sequence: TGTGCCAGCAGTAGCCCGCCGACTAGCGGGAGAGGGGGCTACAATGAGCAGTTCTTC. V gene TRBV28 combines with J gene TRBJ2-1, with 12 bases fitting TRBD2. J was trimmed by 3 bases and V by 5 bases; bases with no gene match: 14. Germline loops: CDR1 MDHEN, CDR2 SYDVKM. The CDR3 runs 19 residues.

The rearrangement joins TRBV29-1 to TRBJ2-7, with D hard to call. V lost 6 bases and J lost 4, with 10 bases in between. This CDR3 has 11 residues. CDR1 is SQVTM, CDR2 ANQGSEA, per germline. In DNA, the CDR3 is TGCAGCGTCCTTTTGAGTTACGAGCAGTACTTC. It specifies CSVLLSYEQYF.

The J gene is TRBJ1-2, the V gene TRBV5-4, with 8 bases aligning to TRBD1. The V and J ends lost 3 bases and 4 bases, in that order; junction bases with no gene match: 8. The CDR3 extends over 15 amino acids. Germline V gene sequence: CDR1 SGHNT, CDR2 YYREEE (reference sequence). CDR3 sequence: CASSSGQGFSYGYTF. The CDR3 DNA follows: TGTGCCAGCAGCTCCGGACAGGGCTTTAGCTATGGCTACACCTTC.

The genes are TRBV10-2 and TRBJ2-3; TRBD1 matches 10 bases. This CDR3 comprises 16 residues. CDR1 is WSHSY and CDR2 is SAAADI in the germline V gene. J was trimmed by 5 bases and V by 0 bases; bases with no gene match: 5. CDR3 region: CASSESRDRGVDTQYF. The CDR3 DNA is TGCGCCAGCAGTGAGTCCCGGGACAGGGGAGTAGATACGCAGTATTTT.

The chain employs TRBV7-8 and TRBJ1-5; 10 bases are shared with TRBD1. Per germline, CDR1 SGHVS and CDR2 FQNEAQ. This CDR3 has 16 amino acids. The J segment lost 6 bases and the V segment lost 5 bases, leaving 10 bases of the junction unmatched. The chain's CDR3 is CASSTIDRGPGQPQHF. In nucleotides, the CDR3 is TGTGCCAGCAGCACCATCGACAGGGGGCCGGGTCAGCCCCAGCATTTT.

The gene calls are TRBV5-1 and TRBJ2-1, with D possibly being TRBD2 (6 bases). Germline values: CDR1 SGHRS, CDR2 YFSETQ. V was shortened by 0 bases and J by 2 bases, with 12 bases between the two germline ends. The CDR3 loop spans 16 amino acids. Written as DNA, the CDR3 is TGCGCCAGCAGCTTGGGGGGCGGGGCCGCCTACAATGAGCAGTTCTTC. Residues: CASSLGGGAAYNEQFF.

The rearrangement uses TRBV28 and TRBJ1-4, with TRBD1 as a possible D gene (5 bases). The CDR3 loop spans 14 amino acids. Trimming left V 2 bases short and J 8 bases short, with 12 bases between. CDR1 and CDR2 from the germline V gene are MDHEN and SYDVKM. The CDR3 loop reads CASSLQGIEEKLFF. The CDR3 DNA is TGTGCCAGCAGTTTACAGGGTATAGAGGAAAAACTGTTTTTT.

This sequence joins TRBV28 and TRBJ2-5, with D tentatively TRBD2 (5 bases). Germline lookup yields CDR1 MDHEN and CDR2 SYDVKM. V was trimmed by 7 bases and J by 4 bases, leaving 13 bases between them. The CDR3 is made up of 13 amino acids. CDR3 sequence reads: CASTGGGRETQYF. In DNA form, the CDR3 reads TGTGCCAGCACGGGCGGAGGTCGAGAGACCCAGTACTTC.

V is TRBV19 and J is TRBJ1-1, with 7 positions matching TRBD1. CDR1 LNHDA and CDR2 SQIVND come from the germline V gene (reference sequence). The CDR3 contains 14 residues. The ends lost 7 bases at V and 1 base at J; junction bases unmatched: 6. The CDR3 here is CASTRQGSNTEAFF. In nucleotides, the CDR3 is TGTGCCAGTACCAGACAGGGCTCGAACACTGAAGCTTTCTTT. The full variable domain, its missing parts supplied by reference TRBV19 and TRBJ1-1, is DGGITQSPKYLFRKEGQNVTLSCEQNLNHDAMYWYRQDPGQGLRLIYYSQIVNDFQKGDIAEGYSVSREKKESFPLTVTSAQKNPTAFYLCASTRQGSNTEAFFGQGTRLTVV.

This rearrangement joins TRBV19 to TRBJ1-2; TRBD1 aligns across 9 bases. CDR1 is LNHDA, CDR2 SQIVND, per germline (reference sequence). Trimming removed 7 bases from V and 3 bases from J; junction bases left unmatched: 12. The length of the CDR3 is 16 residues. DNA of the CDR3: TGTGCCAGTAAGGGACAGGGAGGATCGGGGGACTATGGCTACACCTTC. Residues: CASKGQGGSGDYGYTF.

CDR3 coding DNA: TGTGCCAGCAGCTTATATCAGACTAACTATGGCTACACCTTC. Its translation is CASSLYQTNYGYTF. The J gene is TRBJ1-2, the V gene TRBV11-2, with D unresolved. CDR1 is SGHAT, CDR2 FQNNGV, per germline. Trimming shortened V by 2 bases and J by 0 bases, and 7 bases separated the two germline ends. This CDR3 comprises 14 residues.

This clone was counted only a few times. This chain uses TRBV28 with TRBJ2-1; 7 nucleotides agree with TRBD2. The CDR3 runs to 16 residues. Germline CDR1 reads MDHEN; CDR2 reads SYDVKM. The J segment lost 0 bases and the V segment lost 7 bases, leaving 9 bases of the junction unmatched. The CDR3 sequence is CASTPLGGSSYNEQFF. The CDR3 DNA reads as TGTGCCAGCACTCCTCTCGGCGGGAGCTCCTACAATGAGCAGTTCTTC.

The chain is built from TRBV6-6 and TRBJ2-3; 8 nucleotides agree with TRBD1. Germline V lookup: CDR1 MNHNY, CDR2 SVGAGI (reference sequence). The CDR3 consists of 15 residues. J gave up 6 bases and V 2 bases, and 7 bases lay outside the gene matches. CDR3: CASSYATTGGDTQYF. Written as DNA, the CDR3 is TGTGCCAGCAGTTACGCGACCACAGGGGGGGATACGCAGTATTTT.

V usage is TRBV7-8 and J usage is TRBJ2-1; D may be TRBD2 (6 bases). Germline lookup yields CDR1 SGHVS and CDR2 FQNEAQ. The CDR3 consists of 14 residues. V lost 5 bases, J lost 8 bases, and 16 bases lay in between. CDR3 DNA sequence: TGTGCCAGCAGCAGGGAGGCGGCTAGCGATGAGCAGTTCTTC. Its translation: CASSREAASDEQFF.

This clone was seen a handful of times. V usage is TRBV6-5 and J usage is TRBJ2-7; D is perhaps TRBD2 (5 bases). V lost 0 bases and J lost 2, with 8 bases in between. This CDR3 has 14 residues. CDR1 MNHEY and CDR2 SVGAGI come from the germline V gene. The CDR3: CASSYSRGPYEQYF. The CDR3 bases are TGTGCCAGCAGTTACTCCCGGGGTCCCTACGAGCAGTACTTC.

The chain uses TRBV28 and TRBJ1-5, with 9 bases identical to TRBD1. Germline V lookup: CDR1 MDHEN, CDR2 SYDVKM. The length of the CDR3 is 16 residues. After removal of 7 bases from V and 4 bases from J, the junction contained 11 bases not matched to a gene. The CDR3 DNA reads TGTGCCAGCACAACCCCGGACAGGGGACCTAATCAGCCCCAGCATTTT. Residues: CASTTPDRGPNQPQHF.

The genes are TRBV9 and TRBJ1-1; no clear D. Germline V gives CDR1 SGDLS, CDR2 YYNGEE. Deletions cut 3 bases from V and 0 bases from J, with 9 bases between. The CDR3 sequence is 14 residues long. The CDR3 loop is CASSAMGVNTEAFF. The CDR3 DNA reads TGTGCCAGCAGCGCGATGGGAGTGAACACTGAAGCTTTCTTT.